This TCR beta chain appears in the sequencing data of a study of cytomegalovirus exposure and HLA in healthy donors. Notes on the study in general: For most TCR beta V segments, an earlier analysis put the productive rate at about 87% or about 30% of the time. Donors were assumed by presence/absence analyses to have roughly uniform sequencing depth. The classifier, whose performance was assessed in both the original and validation cohorts, reportedly diagnosed cytomegalovirus status with high specificity and sensitivity. Per a later analysis, 15,000 to 20,000 TCR beta sequences showed association with HLA alleles at 0.05 false discovery rate.

The count of this clone is one. Its antigen is currently unknown. Trimming stripped 0 bases from V and 2 bases from J, with 5 bases between. In germline, CDR1 is MNHEY, CDR2 SMNVEV (reference sequence). This CDR3 is built from 15 residues. 13 Jbeta primers and 60 Vbeta primers were used for the PCR. Using immunoSEQ multiplex PCR, the repertoire was profiled, and TCRdb retains in-frame clones only, with some absent. The sample contains some 200,000 clones, about three quarters of which appear only once. Sequencing input: PBMCs. The chain uses TRBV27 and TRBJ2-6; a possible D gene is TRBD1 (5 bases). The receptor was isolated from a man in his forties in good health and CMV-seronegative. CDR3 in DNA: TGTGCCAGCAGTTTATCCAGGGCTGGGGCCAACGTCCTGACTTTC. Residues: CASSLSRAGANVLTF.